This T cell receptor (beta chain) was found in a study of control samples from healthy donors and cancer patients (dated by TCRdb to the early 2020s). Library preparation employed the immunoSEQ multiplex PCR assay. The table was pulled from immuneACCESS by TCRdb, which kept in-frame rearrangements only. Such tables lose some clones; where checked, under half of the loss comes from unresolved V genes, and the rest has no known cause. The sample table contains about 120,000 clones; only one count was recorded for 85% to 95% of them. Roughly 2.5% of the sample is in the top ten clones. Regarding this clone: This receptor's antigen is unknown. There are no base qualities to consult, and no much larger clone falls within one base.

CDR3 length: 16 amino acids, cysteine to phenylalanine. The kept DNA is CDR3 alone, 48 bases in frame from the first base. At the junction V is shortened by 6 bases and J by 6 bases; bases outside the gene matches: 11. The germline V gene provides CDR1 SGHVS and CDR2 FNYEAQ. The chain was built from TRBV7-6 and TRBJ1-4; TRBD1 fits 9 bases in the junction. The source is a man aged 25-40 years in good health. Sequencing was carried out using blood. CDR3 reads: CASRRDLRDRDEKLFF. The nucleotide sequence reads TGTGCCAGCAGGCGCGACCTCCGGGACAGGGATGAAAAACTGTTTTTT.